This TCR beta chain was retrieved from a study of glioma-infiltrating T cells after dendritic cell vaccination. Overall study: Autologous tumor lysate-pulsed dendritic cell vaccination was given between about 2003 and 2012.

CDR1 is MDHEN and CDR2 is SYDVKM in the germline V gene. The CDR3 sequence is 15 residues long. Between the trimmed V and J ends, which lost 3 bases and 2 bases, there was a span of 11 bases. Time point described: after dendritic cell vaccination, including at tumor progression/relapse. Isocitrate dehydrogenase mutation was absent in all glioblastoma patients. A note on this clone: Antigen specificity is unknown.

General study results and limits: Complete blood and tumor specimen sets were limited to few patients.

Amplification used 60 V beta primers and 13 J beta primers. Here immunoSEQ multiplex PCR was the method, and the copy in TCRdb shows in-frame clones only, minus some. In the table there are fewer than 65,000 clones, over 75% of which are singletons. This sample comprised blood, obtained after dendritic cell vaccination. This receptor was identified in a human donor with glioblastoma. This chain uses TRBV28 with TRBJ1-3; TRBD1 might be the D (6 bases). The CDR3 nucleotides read TGTGCCAGCAGTTTCGGGGGGCATACTGGAAACACCATATATTTT. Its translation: CASSFGGHTGNTIYF.